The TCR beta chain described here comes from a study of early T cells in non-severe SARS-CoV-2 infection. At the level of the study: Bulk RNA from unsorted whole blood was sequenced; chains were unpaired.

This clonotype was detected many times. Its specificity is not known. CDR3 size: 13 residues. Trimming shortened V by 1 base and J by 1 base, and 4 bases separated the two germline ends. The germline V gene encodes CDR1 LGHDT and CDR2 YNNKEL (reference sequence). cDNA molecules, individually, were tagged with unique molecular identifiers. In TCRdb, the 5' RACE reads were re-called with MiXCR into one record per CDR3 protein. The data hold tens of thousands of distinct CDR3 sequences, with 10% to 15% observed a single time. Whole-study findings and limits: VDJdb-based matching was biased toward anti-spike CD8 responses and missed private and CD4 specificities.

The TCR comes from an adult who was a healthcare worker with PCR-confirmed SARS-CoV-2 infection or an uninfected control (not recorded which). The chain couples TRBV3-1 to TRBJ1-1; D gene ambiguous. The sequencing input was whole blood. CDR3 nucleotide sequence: TGTGCCAGCAGCCAAGTTACGAACACTGAAGCTTTCTTT. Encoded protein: CASSQVTNTEAFF.